A single sample is the source of the 3 T cell receptor beta chains below, sequenced in a study of blood T cell repertoires in COVID-19. The data were produced by immunoSEQ multiplex PCR, yet TCRdb's version contains in-frame clones alone and is incomplete. Found here are 270,000 or so clones, roughly 79% of them singletons; the top ten hold over 2.5%. Sequencing was performed on peripheral blood. These receptors all stem from a woman aged 55-69 years with active or convalescent COVID-19.

The genes are TRBV5-4 and TRBJ1-2; 7 positions agree with TRBD1. The junction had 2 bases not matched to a gene; V was cut back by 0 bases and J by 0 bases. This CDR3 has 15 residues. Per germline, CDR1 SGHNT and CDR2 YYREEE (reference sequence). As DNA, the CDR3 is TGTGCCAGCAGCTTGGGAGGGGGCGCTAACTATGGCTACACCTTC. Encoded protein: CASSLGGGANYGYTF.

CDR3 region: CASSADSLNSPLHF. CDR3 DNA: TGTGCCAGCAGCGCGGACAGTCTTAATTCACCCCTCCACTTT. The gene calls are TRBV5-4 and TRBJ1-6; D might be TRBD1 (6 bases). Germline V gives CDR1 SGHNT, CDR2 YYREEE (reference sequence). This CDR3 spans 14 amino acids. Trimming cost V 4 bases and J 6 bases, with 11 bases left between them.

The DNA of the CDR3 is TGTGCCAGCAGCTTGGACAGGGTAAACACTGAAGCTTTCTTT. It yields the protein CASSLDRVNTEAFF. This chain joins TRBV5-4 and TRBJ1-1, with D perhaps matching TRBD1 (6 bases). This CDR3 has 14 residues. The germline V gene encodes CDR1 SGHNT and CDR2 YYREEE (reference sequence). Trimming removed 0 bases at V and 2 bases at J, with 8 bases between.